This T cell receptor beta chain derives from a study of regulatory T cells in long-lasting Graves disease. Arm-PCR of CDR3 regions and iRepertoire HTBI primers were used to build TCR beta libraries. TCRdb reprocessed the multiplex PCR reads with MiXCR, giving one entry per CDR3 protein. The table shows about 420,000 distinct CDR3 sequences, with less than 20% occurring only once. The time point denotes: newly diagnosed GD, antithyroid drugs for less than 3 months. The TCR library was made from RNA that had been extracted from PBMCs in TRIzol. The CDR3 contains 14 residues. J gave up 5 bases and V 5 bases, and 10 bases lay outside the gene matches. Germline CDR1 is DFQATT and CDR2 is SNEGSKA (reference sequence). The same sample was also used in a study of T cells in Graves' hyperthyroidism and ophthalmopathy. That study adds: Diagnosis rested on symptoms, serum thyroxine and TRAb, thyroid ultrasound, and orbital computed tomography. The TCR CDR3 was amplified in a first-round RT-PCR using the HTBI primer set.

The chain couples TRBV20-1 to TRBJ2-5; the match to TRBD1 covers 8 bases. This sequence was found in a woman between 18 and 29 years old with Graves disease. The source was peripheral blood mononuclear cells (PBMCs), collected at new diagnosis, from a patient treated with antithyroid drugs. CDR3 bases: TGCAGTGCTCCGCTCCAGGGGGCTCGGGAGACCCAGTACTTC. Residues: CSAPLQGARETQYF.